The following is a T cell receptor beta chain sequence with its context. The antigen remains unidentified. TCRdb re-derived calls from the reads in MiXCR, one entry per CDR3 protein. The table records about 890,000 distinct CDR3 sequences, around 32% of them present only once. V lost 3 bases to trimming and J lost 4 bases, with 15 bases between them. The germline V gene encodes CDR1 MNHEY and CDR2 SMNVEV (reference sequence). The CDR3 has 15 residues. This entry is derived from a study of T cell repertoires in cytomegalovirus infection. The V and J genes are TRBV27 and TRBJ1-2, with TRBD1 as a possible D gene (5 bases). The sample in question was cultured CD8+ T cells from PBMCs, obtained from culture after CMV antigen stimulation. The source of this sequence is a human donor in good health (CMV status not recorded). Some clones in this sample may be carry-over from other donors' samples. The CDR3 region has the DNA TGTGCCAGCAGTTTCGGGGCAGGCTCCACCTATGGCTACACCTTC. Amino acids: CASSFGAGSTYGYTF.